This T cell receptor beta chain was sequenced for a study of spatial heterogeneity in lung cancer. Across the study: Within raw reads, each unique TCR and UMI combination appeared on average more than ten times. Study observations and caveats: Among blood samples, ubiquitous expanded tumor TCRs appeared more at resection than at follow-up.

TCRdb recomputed calls from the 5' RACE reads with MiXCR, one row per CDR3 protein. The sample consists of around 48,000 distinct CDR3 sequences, roughly 5% of them appearing once. Many counts were recorded for this clonotype. No antigen is known for it. Time point denoted: sample taken at primary tumor resection. Donors were some 72 untreated early-stage non-small cell lung cancer patients. Sequencing of whole RNA from tumor, nontumor lung or frozen PBMC involved no sorting. The CDR3 consists of 15 residues. Trimming removed 8 bases at V and 4 bases at J, with 21 bases between. Per germline, CDR1 MNHNY and CDR2 SVGAGI (reference sequence).

Source: PBMCs, taken at surgery. The J gene is TRBJ2-7, the V gene TRBV6-6, with D uncertain. This receptor was taken from a male donor with early-stage non-small cell lung cancer. CDR3 in amino acids: CASPTGLPSAYEQYF. CDR3 in DNA: TGTGCCAGCCCGACGGGCCTTCCCAGTGCATACGAGCAGTACTTC.